The 15 T cell receptor beta chains below come from one sample, sequenced in a study of vaccination effects on CD4 cells after COVID-19. Only in-frame clones appear in the TCRdb table, and some are missing; sequencing was by immunoSEQ multiplex PCR. The sample includes 55,000 to 65,000 clones, roughly 79% of them seen just once. Before any sequencing was done, the ViraFEST assay used viral peptide pools to expand antigen-specific CD4+ T cells. Culture proceeded for roughly ten days, and CD4+ T cells were then isolated. For these receptors, no antigen is known. The sequences come from CD4+ T cells from PBMCs cultured with HCoV-229E spike peptides, collected before COVID-19 vaccination. The receptor source for this set is a human donor who received a COVID-19 vaccine.

The rearrangement links TRBV28 to TRBJ1-2; no clear D. Trimming shortened V by 8 bases and J by 6 bases, and 10 bases separated the two germline ends. Germline assignment: CDR1 MDHEN and CDR2 SYDVKM. CDR3 length: 11 residues. CDR3 loop: CASATGDGYTF. The DNA of the CDR3 is TGTGCCAGCGCCACGGGCGATGGCTACACCTTC.

CDR3 nucleotides: TGTGCCAGCAGCCTGCGACAGGGAGCCTACAATGAGCAGTTCTTC. Translating gives CASSLRQGAYNEQFF. V usage is TRBV3-1 (or the pseudogene TRBV3-2) and J usage is TRBJ2-1; 7 nucleotides align to TRBD1. The CDR3 loop spans 15 amino acids. Germline assignment: CDR1 LGHDT and CDR2 YNNKEL (reference sequence). With V trimmed by 4 bases and J by 2 bases, 5 bases remained unmatched.

The V gene is TRBV24-1, the J gene TRBJ2-5; D may be TRBD1 (7 bases). With 6 bases removed from V and 4 bases from J, the gap between germline ends came to 17 bases. CDR3 length: 15 residues. CDR1 is KGHDR, CDR2 SFDVKD, per germline. The CDR3 is CATSNSGGPGETQYF. For the CDR3, the DNA is TGTGCCACCAGTAACTCAGGGGGGCCGGGAGAGACCCAGTACTTC.

V and J are TRBV6-5 and TRBJ2-5; D gene unclear. Trimming removed 6 bases from V and 6 bases from J, with 20 bases in between. This CDR3 has 15 amino acids. The germline V gene has CDR1 MNHEY and CDR2 SVGAGI. This CDR3 reads CASSLTTGPKKTQYF. CDR3 nucleotides: TGTGCCAGCAGCCTCACAACCGGCCCCAAGAAGACCCAGTACTTC.

V gene TRBV24-1 combines with J gene TRBJ1-1; the D gene is possibly TRBD1 (5 bases). Germline CDR1 and CDR2: KGHDR and SFDVKD. This CDR3 region has 14 residues. V was cut by 11 bases and J by 8 bases, with 23 bases left in between. The CDR3 sequence is CANDPGTEEGEAFF. CDR3 nucleotides: TGTGCCAACGACCCGGGGACTGAGGAAGGGGAAGCTTTCTTT.

J is TRBJ2-3 and V is TRBV5-5, with D perhaps TRBD2 (6 bases). Deletions cut 0 bases from V and 2 bases from J, with 16 bases between. The CDR3 extends over 17 amino acids. Per germline, CDR1 SGHKS and CDR2 YYEKEE (reference sequence). The CDR3 loop reads CASSLGGGQFVTDTQYF. DNA for the CDR3: TGTGCCAGCAGCTTGGGAGGAGGGCAGTTTGTCACAGATACGCAGTATTTT.

The chain has TRBV28 and TRBJ2-7, with TRBD1 matching 8 bases. The length of the CDR3 is 13 residues. The germline gives CDR1 MDHEN, CDR2 SYDVKM. The ends lost 7 bases at V and 6 bases at J; junction bases unmatched: 8. The CDR3 DNA is TGTGCCAGCACCAGACAGGGGAAAGGCGAGCAGTACGTC. It translates to CASTRQGKGEQYV.

The V call is TRBV6-7, the J call TRBJ1-2, with D hard to call. TRBV6-7 is marked as an open reading frame, function uncertain. CDR3 length: 15 amino acids. With 3 bases removed from V and 3 bases from J, the gap between germline ends came to 14 bases. CDR3 nucleotide sequence: TGTGCCAGCAGTTATTCTCGGGGTAGAGACTATGGCTACACCTTC. Protein: CASSYSRGRDYGYTF.

This chain links TRBV13 with TRBJ2-7; D possibly corresponds to TRBD1 (7 bases). Germline V gene sequence: CDR1 PRHDT, CDR2 FYEKMQ (reference sequence). This CDR3 comprises 14 residues. V was trimmed by 2 bases and J by 7 bases, leaving 15 bases between them. CDR3 protein: CASSLRAGGREQYV. CDR3 DNA: TGTGCCAGCAGCTTACGGGCAGGGGGGCGAGAGCAGTACGTC.

This clone was found once. The V and J genes are TRBV18 and TRBJ2-3; maybe TRBD2 (8 bases). V was clipped by 2 bases and J by 6 bases, with 18 bases between them. The CDR3 contains 16 residues. Germline CDR1 KGHSH, CDR2 LQKENI. CDR3 region: CASSPGLAARGDTQYF. DNA for the CDR3: TGTGCCAGCTCACCAGGACTAGCCGCCAGGGGGGATACGCAGTATTTT.

The chain carries TRBV5-1 and TRBJ2-1; D remains ambiguous. Germline lookup yields CDR1 SGHRS and CDR2 YFSETQ. Trimming shortened V by 0 bases and J by 4 bases, and 5 bases separated the two germline ends. The CDR3 totals 13 residues. CDR3 sequence reads: CASSLGQYNEQFF. CDR3 bases: TGCGCCAGCAGCTTGGGGCAGTACAATGAGCAGTTCTTC. The full variable domain, in which reference TRBV5-1 and TRBJ2-1 provide the parts outside the CDR3, is KAGVTQTPRYLIKTRGQQVTLSCSPISGHRSVSWYQQTPGQGLQFLFEYFSETQRNKGNFPGRFSGRQFSNSRSEMNVSTLELGDSALYLCASSLGQYNEQFFGPGTRLTVL.

J is TRBJ1-4 and V is TRBV3-1 (or the pseudogene TRBV3-2); D not certain. Looked up from germline, CDR1 is LGHDT and CDR2 is YNNKEL (reference sequence). Trimming pared 5 bases from V and 7 bases from J, leaving 23 bases between. The CDR3 runs 17 residues. This CDR3 is CASSGAVSSHPGEKLFF. As DNA, the CDR3 is TGTGCCAGCAGCGGAGCAGTGAGTAGCCATCCGGGTGAAAAACTGTTTTTT.

This clone was seen once. This rearrangement joins TRBV18 to TRBJ2-7, with D possibly TRBD1 on 7 matching bases. The CDR3 sequence is 13 residues long. V lost 4 bases, J lost 6 bases, and 13 bases lay in between. Germline loops: CDR1 KGHSH, CDR2 LQKENI. The DNA of the CDR3 is TGTGCCAGCTCACAGCCTCAGGGGGGCGAGCAGTACGTC. Translated, it gives CASSQPQGGEQYV.

This clone has just a few counts. CDR3 sequence reads: CASSLPGTGLSGNTIYF. CDR3 sequence (DNA): TGTGCCAGCAGCCTTCCCGGGACAGGACTTTCTGGAAACACCATATATTTT. V is TRBV7-9 and J is TRBJ1-3; 8 bases are shared with TRBD1. This CDR3 contains 17 residues. Germline lookup yields CDR1 SEHNR and CDR2 FQNEAQ (reference sequence). The V segment lost 5 bases and the J segment 1 base; nucleotides outside the gene matches: 10.

The J gene is TRBJ1-6, the V gene TRBV6-5; D gene ambiguous. Germline CDR1 MNHEY, CDR2 SVGAGI. The CDR3 consists of 16 residues. Trimming removed 2 bases from V and 5 bases from J, with 13 bases in between. Written as DNA, the CDR3 is TGTGCCAGCAGTTACCGTCCGGGGAGGGATAATTCACCCCTCCACTTT. This gives the protein CASSYRPGRDNSPLHF.